This entry concerns a single T cell receptor beta chain. Its antigen remains unidentified. These data are taken from a study of T cells expressing NK-cell markers. Background on the study: Sorted CD3+CD56-NKG2C+, CD3+CD56+NKG2C+ and CD3+CD56+NKG2C- T cells supplied the TCR beta repertoires.

Findings and caveats of the study: These clonotypes additionally ranked first within the CD3+CD56-NKG2C+ fraction of a handful of donors.

Germline assignment: CDR1 SGHDN and CDR2 FVKESK. The CDR3 covers 16 residues. No DNA is given; TCRdb re-called the 5' RACE reads and lists each CDR3 protein once. There are fewer than 400,000 distinct CDR3 sequences in the sample, with roughly 5.2% held by the top ten. The receptor comes from a man aged 18-75 years in good health. The source material was blood T cells: a sorted CD56 or NKG2C T cell subset, CD4+ or CD8+ T cells, or bulk PBMC T cells (not recorded which). The V and J genes are TRBV14 and TRBJ2-5; TCRdb selects TRBD2, and the lack of DNA leaves this call unchecked. The CDR3 is CASSWGSGTYQETQYF.